In this sample, the clone carrying this T cell receptor (beta chain) turned up once. What it binds is unknown. immunoSEQ v3.0 was run at survey level. The protocol was immunoSEQ multiplex PCR, while the TCRdb copy is restricted to in-frame clones and leaves out a portion. Among approximately 33,000 clones listed, approximately 85% were seen once. V was shortened by 7 bases and J by 0 bases, with 22 bases between the two germline ends. CDR1 SGHRS and CDR2 YFSETQ come from the germline V gene. This CDR3 comprises 17 residues. The data are from a study of long-term antiretroviral therapy in people with HIV. Findings and caveats of the study: ART adherence, viral resistance and therapy changes were not recorded. Narrower CDR3 length ranges marked HIV repertoires relative to controls.

The material was unsorted PBMCs, obtained 0.8 years before starting antiretroviral therapy. V and J are TRBV5-1 and TRBJ2-5; a possible D gene is TRBD2 (6 bases). The sequence derives from a young man with HIV. DNA of the CDR3: TGCGCCAGCGCCCCGGAGGGGCGAATTAGGTACCAAGAGACCCAGTACTTC. Protein: CASAPEGRIRYQETQYF.